Listed below are T cell receptor beta chains from one sample, sequenced in a study of CD8 T cells in ankylosing spondylitis. TCRdb redid the calling of the 5' RACE reads with MiXCR, one entry per CDR3 protein. The repertoire holds 700,000 or so distinct CDR3 sequences, with under 20% as singletons. Sequenced input: blood, either unsorted or a sorted T cell fraction (not recorded which). The receptors derive from a male donor with ankylosing spondylitis. Each CDR3 is given with its conserved first and last residue. The order of the fields is D gene, clone size, V gene, J gene, CDR3 DNA, CDR3 protein. A D gene is named only where the DNA matches it firmly. Expanded clones get a size class; other rows say once, few or many, or leave the size out.

d_gene: -
abundance: many
v_gene: TRBV5-1
j_gene: TRBJ1-2
CDR3nt: TGCGCCAGCAGCTTGGAATATCGACAGGAGGTGGATGGCTACACCTTC
CDR3aa: CASSLEYRQEVDGYTF

d_gene: -
abundance: -
v_gene: TRBV27
j_gene: TRBJ2-2
CDR3nt: TGTGCCAGCAGTTTTGGGGTAGGGACAAAAACCGGGGAGCTGTTTTTT
CDR3aa: CASSFGVGTKTGELFF

d_gene: TRBD1
abundance: few
v_gene: TRBV30
j_gene: TRBJ2-5
CDR3nt: TGTGCCTGGAATCCCGGACAGGGGGAGACCCAGTACTTC
CDR3aa: CAWNPGQGETQYF

d_gene: TRBD1
abundance: -
v_gene: TRBV20-1
j_gene: TRBJ2-2
CDR3nt: TGCAGTGCCGCCGGGACAGGGAGTTCGGTGAACACCGGGGAGCTGTTTTTT
CDR3aa: CSAAGTGSSVNTGELFF

d_gene: -
abundance: few
v_gene: TRBV9
j_gene: TRBJ2-1
CDR3nt: TGTGCCAGCAGCGTAGGGCTAGGACTCTACAATGAGCAGTTCTTC
CDR3aa: CASSVGLGLYNEQFF

d_gene: TRBD2
abundance: few
v_gene: TRBV12-5
j_gene: TRBJ2-5
CDR3nt: TGTGCTAGTGCCCCGGGGGGGTCACGGACCCAGTACTTC
CDR3aa: CASAPGGSRTQYF

d_gene: TRBD1
abundance: few
v_gene: TRBV5-6
j_gene: TRBJ1-1
CDR3nt: TGTGCCAGCAGCCGGGACAGGGGGAGGTCGGGTGAAGCTTTCTTT
CDR3aa: CASSRDRGRSGEAFF

d_gene: TRBD2
abundance: -
v_gene: TRBV30
j_gene: TRBJ2-3
CDR3nt: TGTGCCTGGAGTGCTCTAGCGGGGATCACAGATACGCAGTATTTT
CDR3aa: CAWSALAGITDTQYF

d_gene: -
abundance: -
v_gene: TRBV5-1
j_gene: TRBJ2-7
CDR3nt: TGCGCCAGCAGCGCCTCCGGGACGCTGAGCTCCTACGAGCAGTACTTC
CDR3aa: CASSASGTLSSYEQYF

d_gene: -
abundance: -
v_gene: TRBV20-1
j_gene: TRBJ1-5
CDR3nt: TGCAGTGTCCCCCTTGGGGTTAGCAATCAGCCCCAGCATTTT
CDR3aa: CSVPLGVSNQPQHF

d_gene: TRBD2
abundance: -
v_gene: TRBV18
j_gene: TRBJ2-3
CDR3nt: TGTGCCAGCTCACGATCGGGGGGGCCGGATACGCAGTATTTT
CDR3aa: CASSRSGGPDTQYF

d_gene: -
abundance: -
v_gene: TRBV27
j_gene: TRBJ1-1
CDR3nt: TGTGCCAGCAGAAAAGGCAGAACCACTGAAGCTTTCTTT
CDR3aa: CASRKGRTTEAFF

d_gene: -
abundance: few
v_gene: TRBV12-3/TRBV12-4
j_gene: TRBJ2-1
CDR3nt: TGTGCCAGCAGTTCGCCCTTGTTTTGGAATGACAATGAGCAGTTCTTC
CDR3aa: CASSSPLFWNDNEQFF

d_gene: -
abundance: -
v_gene: TRBV29-1
j_gene: TRBJ1-2
CDR3nt: TGCAGCGTTGAAGATGGTCGCGGCTACACCTTC
CDR3aa: CSVEDGRGYTF

d_gene: -
abundance: -
v_gene: TRBV7-9
j_gene: TRBJ1-2
CDR3nt: TGTGCCAGCAGCTTGGACAGTGGACGTATCTCAGGGGGCTACACCTTC
CDR3aa: CASSLDSGRISGGYTF

d_gene: TRBD2
abundance: few
v_gene: TRBV19
j_gene: TRBJ2-1
CDR3nt: TGTGCCAGTAGTGAACTAGCGGACAATGAGCAGTTCTTC
CDR3aa: CASSELADNEQFF

d_gene: -
abundance: -
v_gene: TRBV6-1
j_gene: TRBJ2-2
CDR3nt: TGTGCCAGCAGGAAGCTCGGGGAAACCGGGGAGCTGTTTTTT
CDR3aa: CASRKLGETGELFF

d_gene: TRBD1
abundance: many
v_gene: TRBV25-1
j_gene: TRBJ1-6
CDR3nt: TGTGCCAGCCGGGACAGGGGTAATTCACCCCTCCACTTT
CDR3aa: CASRDRGNSPLHF

d_gene: TRBD1
abundance: once
v_gene: TRBV30
j_gene: TRBJ2-3
CDR3nt: TGTGCCTGGGACCGGGACAGGGAATTGGTAGATACGCAGTATTTT
CDR3aa: CAWDRDRELVDTQYF

d_gene: -
abundance: few
v_gene: TRBV20-1
j_gene: TRBJ2-2
CDR3nt: TGCAGTGCCAGGGGGGCTAGGGGCACCGGGGAGCTGTTTTTT
CDR3aa: CSARGARGTGELFF

d_gene: -
abundance: few
v_gene: TRBV4-2
j_gene: TRBJ2-5
CDR3nt: TGTGCCAGCAGCCAAGAGAATCGGGACCAAGAGACCCAGTACTTC
CDR3aa: CASSQENRDQETQYF

d_gene: -
abundance: few
v_gene: TRBV20-1
j_gene: TRBJ2-1
CDR3nt: TGCAGTGCTCCCGGAGTCCATGAGCAGTTCTTC
CDR3aa: CSAPGVHEQFF

d_gene: TRBD1
abundance: -
v_gene: TRBV5-1
j_gene: TRBJ1-1
CDR3nt: TGCGCCAGCAGCCCCTACAGGGGGACGAACACTGAAGCTTTCTTT
CDR3aa: CASSPYRGTNTEAFF

d_gene: -
abundance: few
v_gene: TRBV5-1
j_gene: TRBJ2-5
CDR3nt: TGCGCCAGCAGCTTGTGGGCCTACTCCGTAGGGGAGACCCAGTACTTC
CDR3aa: CASSLWAYSVGETQYF

d_gene: -
abundance: once
v_gene: TRBV12-3/TRBV12-4
j_gene: TRBJ1-1
CDR3nt: TGTGCCAGCAGTTTCAACAGGCCGAACACTGAAGCTTTCTTT
CDR3aa: CASSFNRPNTEAFF

d_gene: TRBD2
abundance: -
v_gene: TRBV10-3
j_gene: TRBJ2-2
CDR3nt: TGTGCCATCAGTGGCTCTCTAGCGGGAGACACCGGGGAGCTGTTTTTT
CDR3aa: CAISGSLAGDTGELFF

d_gene: -
abundance: few
v_gene: TRBV2
j_gene: TRBJ1-1
CDR3nt: TGTGCCAGCAGATACAGGGCTATGAACACTGAAGCTTTCTTT
CDR3aa: CASRYRAMNTEAFF

d_gene: -
abundance: -
v_gene: TRBV20-1
j_gene: TRBJ1-3
CDR3nt: TGCAGTGCTAGACTAGCCTCTGGAAACACCATATATTTT
CDR3aa: CSARLASGNTIYF

d_gene: -
abundance: -
v_gene: TRBV24-1
j_gene: TRBJ1-5
CDR3nt: TGTGCCACCAACGGAGGGAGCAATCAGCCCCAGCATTTT
CDR3aa: CATNGGSNQPQHF

d_gene: -
abundance: few
v_gene: TRBV5-1
j_gene: TRBJ2-5
CDR3nt: TGCGCCAGCAGCCGGGACCTCTTAGAGACCCAGTACTTC
CDR3aa: CASSRDLLETQYF

d_gene: TRBD2
abundance: -
v_gene: TRBV10-3
j_gene: TRBJ2-5
CDR3nt: TGTGCCATCAGTGAGCCGGGACTAGCGGGAGAGGGGCCCCAAGAGACCCAGTACTTC
CDR3aa: CAISEPGLAGEGPQETQYF

d_gene: TRBD1
abundance: many
v_gene: TRBV12-3/TRBV12-4
j_gene: TRBJ2-2
CDR3nt: TGTGCCAGCAGTCCTAGACAGGGGGGAGGCGGGGAGCTGTTTTTT
CDR3aa: CASSPRQGGGGELFF

d_gene: -
abundance: -
v_gene: TRBV7-9
j_gene: TRBJ2-2
CDR3nt: TGTGCCAGCAGCTCGGCAGGGACGGGCGGGGAGCTGTTTTTT
CDR3aa: CASSSAGTGGELFF

d_gene: -
abundance: once
v_gene: TRBV20-1
j_gene: TRBJ2-1
CDR3nt: TGCAGTGCTGAACTTACTAGCTCCCCTAACAATGAGCAGTTCTTC
CDR3aa: CSAELTSSPNNEQFF

d_gene: -
abundance: few
v_gene: TRBV9
j_gene: TRBJ1-4
CDR3nt: TGTGCCAGCAGCGTATTGGAGGGGGGGCCCCCTTATGGGGAAAAACTGTTTTTT
CDR3aa: CASSVLEGGPPYGEKLFF

d_gene: -
abundance: few
v_gene: TRBV7-9
j_gene: TRBJ1-2
CDR3nt: TGTGCCAGCAGCTTAGGCCCCCTAAACTATGGCTACACCTTC
CDR3aa: CASSLGPLNYGYTF

d_gene: TRBD1
abundance: -
v_gene: TRBV5-1
j_gene: TRBJ1-2
CDR3nt: TGCGCCAGCAGCTTGGAGTTCTCGGGGACAGTATTCTATGGCTACACCTTC
CDR3aa: CASSLEFSGTVFYGYTF

d_gene: -
abundance: few
v_gene: TRBV6-5
j_gene: TRBJ2-7
CDR3nt: TGTGCCAGCAGTTACTCGCCCAGGGGCGGCTACGAGCAGTACTTC
CDR3aa: CASSYSPRGGYEQYF

d_gene: -
abundance: -
v_gene: TRBV20-1
j_gene: TRBJ1-2
CDR3nt: TGCAGTGCTAGAGATGGCAGCAGCTATGGCTACACCTTC
CDR3aa: CSARDGSSYGYTF

d_gene: -
abundance: -
v_gene: TRBV24-1
j_gene: TRBJ2-3
CDR3nt: TGTGCCACCAGGGCCCCGACAGAGAATACGCAGTATTTT
CDR3aa: CATRAPTENTQYF

d_gene: TRBD1
abundance: few
v_gene: TRBV4-1
j_gene: TRBJ2-3
CDR3nt: TGCGCCAGCAGCCAAGAGGGGACAGGTACAGATACGCAGTATTTT
CDR3aa: CASSQEGTGTDTQYF

d_gene: TRBD2
abundance: -
v_gene: TRBV5-1
j_gene: TRBJ2-4
CDR3nt: TGCGCCAGCAGCCGCCGGGAACCGGGGGGGAACATTCAGTACTTC
CDR3aa: CASSRREPGGNIQYF

d_gene: -
abundance: -
v_gene: TRBV7-3
j_gene: TRBJ2-2
CDR3nt: TGTGCCAGCAGCTTCTCTAGCTCCGGGGAGCTGTTTTTT
CDR3aa: CASSFSSSGELFF

d_gene: -
abundance: few
v_gene: TRBV27
j_gene: TRBJ1-1
CDR3nt: TGTGCCAGCAGTTTACGGGGGCCCTCAGCTGAAGCTTTCTTT
CDR3aa: CASSLRGPSAEAFF

d_gene: TRBD2
abundance: -
v_gene: TRBV12-3/TRBV12-4
j_gene: TRBJ2-3
CDR3nt: TGTGCCAGCAGTTTCCCGGTGCTAGCGGGGGCCGGGCCCACAGATACGCAGTATTTT
CDR3aa: CASSFPVLAGAGPTDTQYF

d_gene: TRBD1
abundance: few
v_gene: TRBV20-1
j_gene: TRBJ1-1
CDR3nt: TGCAGTGCTATCAGACAGGGAGGCACTGAAGCTTTCTTT
CDR3aa: CSAIRQGGTEAFF

d_gene: -
abundance: few
v_gene: TRBV12-3/TRBV12-4
j_gene: TRBJ1-1
CDR3nt: TGTGCCAGCGGGATCGGCGGGACTGAAGCTTTCTTT
CDR3aa: CASGIGGTEAFF

d_gene: -
abundance: -
v_gene: TRBV4-3
j_gene: TRBJ1-5
CDR3nt: TGCGCCAGCAGCCAAGAATGGGCCAGGGGCTATCAGCCCCAGCATTTT
CDR3aa: CASSQEWARGYQPQHF

d_gene: TRBD2
abundance: -
v_gene: TRBV10-1
j_gene: TRBJ2-1
CDR3nt: TGCGCCAGCAGTGAGGGACTAGCTAGTGAAGAGCAGTTCTTC
CDR3aa: CASSEGLASEEQFF

d_gene: TRBD1
abundance: -
v_gene: TRBV27
j_gene: TRBJ2-7
CDR3nt: TGTGCCAGCAGTTTAGGACAGGGACAGACCTACGAGCAGTACTTC
CDR3aa: CASSLGQGQTYEQYF